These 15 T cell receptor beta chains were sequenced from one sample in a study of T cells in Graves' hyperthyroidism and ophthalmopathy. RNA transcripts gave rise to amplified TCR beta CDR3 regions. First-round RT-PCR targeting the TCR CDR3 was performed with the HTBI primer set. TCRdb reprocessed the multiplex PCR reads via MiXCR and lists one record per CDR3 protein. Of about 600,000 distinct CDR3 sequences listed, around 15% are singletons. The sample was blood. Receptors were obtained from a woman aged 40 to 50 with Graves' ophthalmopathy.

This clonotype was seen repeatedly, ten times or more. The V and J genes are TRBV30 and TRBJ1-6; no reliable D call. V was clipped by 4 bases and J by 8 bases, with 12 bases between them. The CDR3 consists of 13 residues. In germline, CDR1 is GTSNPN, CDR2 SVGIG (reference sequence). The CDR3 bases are TGTGCCTGGAACATGGGGTTGGATTCACCCCTCCACTTT. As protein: CAWNMGLDSPLHF.

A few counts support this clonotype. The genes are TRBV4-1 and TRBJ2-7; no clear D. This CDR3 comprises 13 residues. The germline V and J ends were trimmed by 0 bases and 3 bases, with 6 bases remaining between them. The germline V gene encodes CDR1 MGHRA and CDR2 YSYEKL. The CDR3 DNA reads TGCGCCAGCAGCCAAGAAGGCGACTACGAGCAGTACTTC. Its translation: CASSQEGDYEQYF.

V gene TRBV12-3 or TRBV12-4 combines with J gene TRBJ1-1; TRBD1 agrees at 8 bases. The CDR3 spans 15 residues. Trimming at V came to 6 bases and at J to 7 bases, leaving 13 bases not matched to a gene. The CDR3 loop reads CASRETGVIYSEAFF. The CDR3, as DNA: TGTGCCAGCAGGGAGACAGGGGTGATTTATAGTGAAGCTTTCTTT.

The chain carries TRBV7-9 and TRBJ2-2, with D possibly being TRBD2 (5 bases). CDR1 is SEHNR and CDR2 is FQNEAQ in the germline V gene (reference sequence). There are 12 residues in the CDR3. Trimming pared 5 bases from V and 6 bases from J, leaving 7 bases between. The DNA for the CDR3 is TGTGCCAGCAGCCCGGAGGCCGGGGAGCTGTTTTTT. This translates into CASSPEAGELFF.

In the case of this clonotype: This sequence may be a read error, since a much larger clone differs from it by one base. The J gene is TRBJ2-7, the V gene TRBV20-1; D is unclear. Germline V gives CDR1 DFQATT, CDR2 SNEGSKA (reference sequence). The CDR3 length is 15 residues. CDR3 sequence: CSARDGESGSYGQYF. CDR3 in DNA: TGCAGTGCTAGAGATGGGGAATCTGGCTCCTACGGGCAGTACTTC.

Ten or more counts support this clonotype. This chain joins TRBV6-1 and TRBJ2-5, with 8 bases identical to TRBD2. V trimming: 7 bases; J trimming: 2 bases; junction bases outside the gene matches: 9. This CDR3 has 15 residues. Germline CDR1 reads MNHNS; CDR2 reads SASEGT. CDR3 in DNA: TGTGCCAGCACAAACTCCGGGGGGGGTCAAGAGACCCAGTACTTC. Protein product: CASTNSGGGQETQYF.

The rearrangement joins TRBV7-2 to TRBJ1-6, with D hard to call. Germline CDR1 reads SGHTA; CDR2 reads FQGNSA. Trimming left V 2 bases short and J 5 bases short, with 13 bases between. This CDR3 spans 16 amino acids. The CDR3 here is CASSLRQASDNSPLHF. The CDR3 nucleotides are TGTGCCAGCAGCTTACGGCAGGCCTCTGATAATTCACCCCTCCACTTT.

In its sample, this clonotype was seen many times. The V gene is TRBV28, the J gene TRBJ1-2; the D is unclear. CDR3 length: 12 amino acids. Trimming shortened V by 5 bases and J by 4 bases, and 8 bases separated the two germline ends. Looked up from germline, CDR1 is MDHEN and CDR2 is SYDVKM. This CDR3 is CASSPPSYGYTF. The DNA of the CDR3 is TGTGCCAGCAGTCCGCCAAGCTATGGCTACACCTTC.

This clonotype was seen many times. CDR3 sequence reads: CASTTWTAMNTEAFF. In DNA form, the CDR3 reads TGTGCCAGCACGACGTGGACAGCGATGAACACTGAAGCTTTCTTT. The chain carries TRBV2 and TRBJ1-1; D possibly corresponds to TRBD1 (6 bases). The V end lost 7 bases, the J end lost 0 bases, and 15 bases lay between the germline ends. This CDR3 has 15 amino acids. Looked up from germline, CDR1 is SNHLY and CDR2 is FYNNEI.

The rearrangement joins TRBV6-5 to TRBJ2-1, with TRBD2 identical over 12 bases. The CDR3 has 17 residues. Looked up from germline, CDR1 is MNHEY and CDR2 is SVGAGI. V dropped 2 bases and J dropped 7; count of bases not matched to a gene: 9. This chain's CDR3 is CASSYARTSGGINEQFF. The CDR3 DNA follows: TGTGCCAGCAGTTACGCCCGTACTAGCGGGGGGATAAATGAGCAGTTCTTC.

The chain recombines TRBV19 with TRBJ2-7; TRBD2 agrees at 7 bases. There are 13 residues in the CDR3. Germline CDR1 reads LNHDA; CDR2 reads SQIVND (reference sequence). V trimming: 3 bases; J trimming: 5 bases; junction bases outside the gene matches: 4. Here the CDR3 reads CASSMMAGDEQYF. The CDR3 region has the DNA TGTGCCAGTAGTATGATGGCGGGGGACGAGCAGTACTTC.

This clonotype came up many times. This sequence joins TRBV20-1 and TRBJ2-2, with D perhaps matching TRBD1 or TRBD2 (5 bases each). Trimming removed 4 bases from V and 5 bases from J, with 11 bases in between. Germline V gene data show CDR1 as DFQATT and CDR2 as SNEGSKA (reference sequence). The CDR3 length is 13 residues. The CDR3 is CSATDGGTGELFF. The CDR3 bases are TGCAGTGCTACAGATGGGGGAACCGGGGAGCTGTTTTTT.

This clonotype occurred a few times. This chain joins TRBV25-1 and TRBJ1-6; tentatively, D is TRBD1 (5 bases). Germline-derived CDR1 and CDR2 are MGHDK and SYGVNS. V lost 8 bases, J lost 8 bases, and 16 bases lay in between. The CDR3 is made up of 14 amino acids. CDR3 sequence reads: CASSPGTAHSPLHF. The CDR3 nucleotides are TGTGCCAGCTCCCCCGGGACTGCCCATTCACCCCTCCACTTT.

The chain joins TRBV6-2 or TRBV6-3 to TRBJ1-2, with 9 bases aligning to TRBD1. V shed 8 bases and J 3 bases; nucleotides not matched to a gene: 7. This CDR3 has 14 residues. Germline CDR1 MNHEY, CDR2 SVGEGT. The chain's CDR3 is CASRRDREDYGYTF. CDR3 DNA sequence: TGTGCCAGCCGAAGGGACAGGGAGGACTATGGCTACACCTTC.

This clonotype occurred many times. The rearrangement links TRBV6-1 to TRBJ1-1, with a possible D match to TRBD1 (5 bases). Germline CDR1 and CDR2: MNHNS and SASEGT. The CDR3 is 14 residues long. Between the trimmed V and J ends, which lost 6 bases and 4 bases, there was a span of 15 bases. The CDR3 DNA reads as TGTGCCAGCAGCACCGGGTTTAGGGGCACTGAAGCTTTCTTT. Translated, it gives CASSTGFRGTEAFF.